There are many counts of the clone carrying this T cell receptor (beta chain). This sample stems from a study of blood T cell repertoires in COVID-19. Study information: Samples taken during acute and convalescent COVID-19 were collected in the United States, Italy and Spain.

This CDR3 region has 14 residues. V shed 1 base, J shed 4 bases, and the junction held 3 bases outside the gene matches. Germline assignment: CDR1 LGHDT and CDR2 YNNKEL (reference sequence). Original data processing: By means of reference gene primer amplification, nucleated cell counts were estimated. Generated by immunoSEQ multiplex PCR, the TCRdb table keeps only in-frame clones and is missing some. The V and J calls and clone size were taken over from that table, and D and trimming were inferred from the DNA. The data show roughly 86,000 clones, roughly 86% seen once. The source of this sequence is a man in his forties or fifties with active or convalescent COVID-19. The chain carries TRBV3-1 (or the pseudogene TRBV3-2) and TRBJ1-2; 7 bases fit TRBD1. The sequencing input was peripheral blood. The chain's CDR3 is CASSQAGQSYGYTF. The CDR3 DNA is TGTGCCAGCAGCCAAGCGGGACAGTCCTATGGCTACACCTTC.